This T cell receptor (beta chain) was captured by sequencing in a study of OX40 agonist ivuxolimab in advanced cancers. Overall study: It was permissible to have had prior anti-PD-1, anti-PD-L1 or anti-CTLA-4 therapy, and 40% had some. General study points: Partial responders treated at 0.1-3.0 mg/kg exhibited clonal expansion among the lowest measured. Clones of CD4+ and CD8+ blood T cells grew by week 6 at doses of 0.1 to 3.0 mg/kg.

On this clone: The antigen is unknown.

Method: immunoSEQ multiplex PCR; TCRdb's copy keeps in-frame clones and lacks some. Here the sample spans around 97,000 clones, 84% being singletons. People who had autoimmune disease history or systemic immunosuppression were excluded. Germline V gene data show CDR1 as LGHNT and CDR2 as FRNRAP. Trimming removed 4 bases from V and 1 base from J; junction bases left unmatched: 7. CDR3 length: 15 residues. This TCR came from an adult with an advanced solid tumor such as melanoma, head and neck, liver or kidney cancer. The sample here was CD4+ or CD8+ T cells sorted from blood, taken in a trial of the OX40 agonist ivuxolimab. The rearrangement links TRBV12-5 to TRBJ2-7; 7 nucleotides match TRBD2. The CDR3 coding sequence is TGTGCTAGTGGTTCCTCCCGGGGACTATCCTACGAGCAGTACTTC. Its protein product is CASGSSRGLSYEQYF.